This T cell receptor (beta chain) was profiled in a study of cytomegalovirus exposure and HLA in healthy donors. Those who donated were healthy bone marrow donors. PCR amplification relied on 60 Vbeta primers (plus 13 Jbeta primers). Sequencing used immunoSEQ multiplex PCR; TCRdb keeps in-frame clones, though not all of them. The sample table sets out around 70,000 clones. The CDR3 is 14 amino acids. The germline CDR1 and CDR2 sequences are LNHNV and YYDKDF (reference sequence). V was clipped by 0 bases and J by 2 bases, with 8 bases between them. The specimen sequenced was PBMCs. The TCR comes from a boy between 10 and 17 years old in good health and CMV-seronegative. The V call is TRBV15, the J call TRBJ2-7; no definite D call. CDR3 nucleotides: TGTGCCACCAGCAGAGATCTGGGCCCCTACGAGCAGTACTTC. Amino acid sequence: CATSRDLGPYEQYF.